The 32 T cell receptor beta chains listed next were all sequenced from one sample in a study of response to subunit inactivated influenza vaccine (dated by TCRdb to 2016 to 2019). Library construction relied on RT-PCR. For sequencing, an Illumina HiSeq 2500 was employed. TCRdb's own reprocessing of the public reads used fastp at Q25 and MiXCR and kept productive beta chains. For every CDR3 protein sequence, its rows merge into one entry that carries the most common genes and DNA. Here the sample has a few hundred thousand distinct CDR3 sequences; approximately 6.9% occur a single time. The top ten constitute around 13% of the sample. Source: PBMCs from blood, taken less than 30 months after vaccination. These receptors were obtained from a man aged 50-75 years who received an inactivated influenza vaccine. Donor details come from another sample of the same person, matched by shared clones.

V usage is TRBV11-1 and J usage is TRBJ1-1; 7 nucleotides match TRBD1. The V and J ends lost 5 bases and 11 bases, in that order; junction bases with no gene match: 20. CDR3 length: 16 residues. Germline V gene sequence: CDR1 SGHAT, CDR2 FQDESV (reference sequence). The chain's CDR3 is CASSPQGESTRGTAFF. The CDR3 DNA follows: TGTGCCAGCAGCCCCCAGGGGGAGTCGACGCGGGGAACGGCTTTCTTT.

V and J are TRBV11-2 and TRBJ2-3, with D unresolved. The CDR3 spans 12 residues. Germline assignment: CDR1 SGHAT and CDR2 FQNNGV. Trimming left V 7 bases short and J 8 bases short, with 13 bases between. In DNA, the CDR3 is TGTGCCAGCACACAAGACCTAGGTACGCAGTATTTT. Its translation is CASTQDLGTQYF.

This clonotype was counted only a few times. The DNA of the CDR3 is TGTGCCAGCAGCCCATCGGGACTTATCACAGATACGCAGTATTTT. Translated, it gives CASSPSGLITDTQYF. The V and J genes are TRBV7-3 and TRBJ2-3; a weak D match, TRBD2 (6 bases). V was clipped by 5 bases and J by 2 bases, with 14 bases between them. Germline CDR1 is SGHTA and CDR2 is FQGTGA. The CDR3 totals 15 residues.

V usage is TRBV28 and J usage is TRBJ1-1; D is unresolved. Germline V CDR1 and CDR2: MDHEN, SYDVKM. Deletions cut 3 bases from V and 4 bases from J, with 6 bases between. There are 12 residues in the CDR3. In DNA, the CDR3 is TGTGCCAGCAGTTTGAAAGTCACTGAAGCTTTCTTT. Protein product: CASSLKVTEAFF.

This clonotype was counted between two and nine times. The chain couples TRBV12-3 or TRBV12-4 to TRBJ2-1; D is perhaps TRBD2 (6 bases). Trimming stripped 4 bases from V and 5 bases from J, with 12 bases between. The CDR3 extends over 14 amino acids. The CDR3 sequence is CASSSGAENNEQFF. Written as DNA, the CDR3 is TGTGCCAGCAGTTCGGGAGCAGAGAACAATGAGCAGTTCTTC.

The genes are TRBV25-1 and TRBJ2-7; D possibly uses TRBD1 or TRBD2 (6 bases each). The CDR3 runs 15 residues. Germline CDR1 and CDR2: MGHDK and SYGVNS. V lost 1 base and J lost 1, with 11 bases in between. The CDR3 protein is CASSEFGGASYEQYF. CDR3 in DNA: TGTGCCAGCAGTGAATTCGGGGGCGCGTCCTACGAGCAGTACTTC.

The sample holds many counts of this clonotype. This chain connects TRBV5-1 to TRBJ2-7, with 7 bases matching TRBD1. Germline loops: CDR1 SGHRS, CDR2 YFSETQ. V lost 4 bases, J lost 3 bases, and 13 bases stayed unmatched. The CDR3 covers 16 residues. CDR3 sequence: CASSTVTGSFFYEQYF. The CDR3 DNA reads as TGCGCCAGCAGCACCGTGACAGGGTCGTTCTTCTACGAGCAGTACTTC.

This clonotype has only a few counts. J is TRBJ2-1 and V is TRBV6-2 or TRBV6-3; weak D call: TRBD2 (7 bases). The CDR3 consists of 12 residues. With 2 bases removed from V and 12 bases from J, the gap between germline ends came to 11 bases. The V gene's germline CDR1 is MNHEY and CDR2 SVGEGT. DNA of the CDR3: TGTGCCAGCAGTTACCCGGGGGGCAGGCAGTTCTTC. It translates to CASSYPGGRQFF.

With respect to this clonotype: A much bigger clone sits one base away, suggesting this may be a read error. The chain links TRBV4-3 to TRBJ2-1; TRBD2 aligns across 8 bases. The germline V gene encodes CDR1 LGHNA and CDR2 YSLEER. This CDR3 has 17 amino acids. This CDR3 reads CASSQGIAGTSYDEQFF. Here the CDR3 DNA reads TGCGCCAGCAGCCAAGGCATAGCGGGGACATCCTACGATGAGCAGTTCTTC.

The chain joins TRBV5-5 to TRBJ2-7, with no clear D. V lost 0 bases and J 3 bases, leaving 10 bases between the germline ends. Looked up from germline, CDR1 is SGHKS and CDR2 is YYEKEE (reference sequence). CDR3 size: 14 residues. The CDR3 nucleotides are TGTGCCAGCAGCTTGGGGCAGTCGGTCTACGAGCAGTACTTC. This encodes CASSLGQSVYEQYF.

This clonotype has a handful of counts. This rearrangement joins TRBV7-9 to TRBJ2-2; a possible D gene is TRBD2 (6 bases). Per the germline V gene, CDR1 is SEHNR and CDR2 is FQNEAQ (reference sequence). This CDR3 has 15 amino acids. V dropped 4 bases and J dropped 7 bases, with 16 bases sitting between them. The CDR3 DNA reads TGTGCCAGCAGCTCCAGGTCGGGGGAGGACGGGGAGCTGTTTTTT. Its translation: CASSSRSGEDGELFF.

This chain joins TRBV3-1 and TRBJ2-2, with a tentative D call TRBD2 (6 bases). Between the trimmed V and J ends, which lost 4 bases and 7 bases, there was a span of 13 bases. This CDR3 is 14 amino acids long. CDR1 and CDR2 (germline): LGHDT, YNNKEL (reference sequence). CDR3 in amino acids: CASSLERRGGELFF. CDR3 bases: TGTGCCAGCAGCCTCGAAAGGAGGGGCGGGGAGCTGTTTTTT.

This chain joins TRBV10-3 and TRBJ2-3; possible D gene TRBD2, 6 bases. Germline V CDR1 and CDR2: ENHRY, SYGVKD. The CDR3 contains 15 residues. V lost 3 bases and J 0 bases, leaving 10 bases between the germline ends. CDR3 DNA: TGTGCCATCAGTGAAACTAGCAGAAGCACAGATACGCAGTATTTT. It yields the protein CAISETSRSTDTQYF.

This clonotype was counted many times. The chain carries TRBV20-1 and TRBJ2-5, with 10 nucleotides matching TRBD2. Germline CDR1 DFQATT, CDR2 SNEGSKA (reference sequence). The CDR3 extends over 14 amino acids. After removal of 5 bases from V and 3 bases from J, the junction contained 6 bases not matched to a gene. CDR3 in amino acids: CSAFWTSGKETQYF. The CDR3 bases are TGCAGTGCTTTTTGGACTAGCGGAAAAGAGACCCAGTACTTC.

The CDR3 sequence: CASSSRPLGGEQYF. The DNA of the CDR3 is TGTGCCAGTAGTTCGCGACCCCTTGGAGGCGAGCAGTACTTC. The rearrangement joins TRBV19 to TRBJ2-7; TRBD2 is a possible D gene (5 bases). The V end lost 5 bases, the J end lost 6 bases, and 17 bases lay between the germline ends. CDR1 is LNHDA and CDR2 is SQIVND in the germline V gene (reference sequence). The CDR3 loop spans 14 amino acids.

This clonotype was detected a few times. The J gene is TRBJ2-7, the V gene TRBV9; D not resolved. The CDR3 has 15 amino acids. V was clipped by 4 bases and J by 0 bases, with 14 bases between them. Per germline, CDR1 SGDLS and CDR2 YYNGEE. The chain's CDR3 is CASSSQPYPSYEQYF. CDR3 nucleotide sequence: TGTGCCAGCAGCTCCCAGCCCTATCCCTCCTACGAGCAGTACTTC.

This clonotype has just a few counts. This chain links TRBV10-3 with TRBJ2-5; 8 bases line up with TRBD1. Trimming cost V 3 bases and J 4 bases; bases outside gene matches: 7. Germline V gene data show CDR1 as ENHRY and CDR2 as SYGVKD. The CDR3 runs 15 residues. The CDR3 region has the DNA TGTGCCATCAGTGACACAGGGGGATTGGTAGAGACCCAGTACTTC. It translates to CAISDTGGLVETQYF.

The chain joins TRBV5-1 to TRBJ2-7, with D perhaps being TRBD1 or TRBD2 (5 bases each). This CDR3 has 15 amino acids. Trimming pared 4 bases from V and 1 base from J, leaving 15 bases between. CDR1 SGHRS and CDR2 YFSETQ come from the germline V gene. CDR3 in amino acids: CASSREGTDSYEQYF. CDR3 coding DNA: TGCGCCAGCAGCCGGGAAGGGACGGATTCCTACGAGCAGTACTTC.

Of note for this clonotype: Since a much larger clone is just one base distant, this may be a read error. V and J are TRBV29-1 and TRBJ1-5; 9 bases are shared with TRBD1. V trimming: 4 bases; J trimming: 2 bases; junction bases outside the gene matches: 0. The CDR3 contains 13 residues. Germline CDR1 and CDR2: SQVTM and ANQGSEA. CDR3 nucleotides: TGCAGCGTTGGGACAGGGGGCAATCAGCCCCAGCATTTT. Amino acid sequence: CSVGTGGNQPQHF.

This rearrangement joins TRBV20-1 to TRBJ2-7, with 8 nucleotides matching TRBD2. Germline V CDR1 and CDR2: DFQATT, SNEGSKA (reference sequence). The CDR3 totals 15 residues. With V trimmed by 2 bases and J by 2 bases, 8 bases remained unmatched. CDR3 residues: CSARSDSGNAYEQYF. The CDR3, as DNA: TGCAGTGCTAGATCCGATAGCGGGAATGCCTACGAGCAGTACTTC.

This clonotype was picked up a small number of times. The chain couples TRBV5-5 to TRBJ2-5; D call uncertain. Germline V gene sequence: CDR1 SGHKS, CDR2 YYEKEE (reference sequence). The CDR3 extends over 15 amino acids. V was shortened by 0 bases and J by 1 base, with 10 bases between the two germline ends. CDR3 in amino acids: CASSLAGHFQETQYF. The CDR3 coding sequence is TGTGCCAGCAGCTTGGCCGGGCACTTCCAAGAGACCCAGTACTTC.

The rearrangement uses TRBV7-2 and TRBJ1-5; TRBD1 is a possible D gene (5 bases). The germline gives CDR1 SGHTA, CDR2 FQGNSA. The V end lost 5 bases, the J end lost 0 bases, and 17 bases lay between the germline ends. The CDR3 covers 17 residues. The CDR3 DNA reads TGTGCCAGCAGCACCGGGCAGGGCACTTATAGCAATCAGCCCCAGCATTTT. Its translation is CASSTGQGTYSNQPQHF.

This clonotype was seen only a few times. CDR3 bases: TGCGCCAGCAGCTCAGGACAGGTTCCGGGTAATGAGCAGTTCTTC. Its protein product is CASSSGQVPGNEQFF. J is TRBJ2-1 and V is TRBV5-1; 7 nucleotides agree with TRBD1. The CDR3 has 15 residues. The V and J ends lost 3 bases and 7 bases, in that order; junction bases with no gene match: 10. Looked up from germline, CDR1 is SGHRS and CDR2 is YFSETQ.

The chain links TRBV20-1 to TRBJ2-1; D possibly corresponds to TRBD2 (6 bases). Looked up from germline, CDR1 is DFQATT and CDR2 is SNEGSKA (reference sequence). V was cut by 1 base and J by 4 bases, with 17 bases left in between. CDR3 size: 16 residues. The CDR3 sequence is CSARGTSPKGYNEQFF. The CDR3 coding sequence is TGCAGTGCTAGAGGCACTAGCCCAAAGGGTTACAATGAGCAGTTCTTC.

Only a few counts were recorded for this clonotype. This chain joins TRBV30 and TRBJ2-5; tentatively, D is TRBD2 (5 bases). Looked up from germline, CDR1 is GTSNPN and CDR2 is SVGIG (reference sequence). V lost 3 bases, J lost 4 bases, and 9 bases lay in between. The CDR3 totals 12 residues. The CDR3: CAWSTLGETQYF. CDR3 nucleotides: TGTGCCTGGAGCACACTAGGAGAGACCCAGTACTTC.

The J gene is TRBJ2-1, the V gene TRBV5-1; either TRBD1 or TRBD2 may fit D (5 bases each). Deletions cut 7 bases from V and 2 bases from J, with 16 bases between. CDR3 size: 15 residues. The germline V gene encodes CDR1 SGHRS and CDR2 YFSETQ. CDR3 amino acids: CASSMGDRTYNEQFF. CDR3 in DNA: TGCGCCAGCTCGATGGGGGATAGAACCTACAATGAGCAGTTCTTC.

The gene calls are TRBV11-2 and TRBJ2-5; 7 positions agree with TRBD1. V shed 5 bases, J shed 2 bases, and the junction held 26 bases outside the gene matches. Germline lookup yields CDR1 SGHAT and CDR2 FQNNGV. CDR3 length: 21 amino acids. CDR3 sequence reads: CASSAKLRFFLIRDSQETQYF. CDR3 sequence (DNA): TGTGCCAGCAGCGCCAAACTGCGCTTTTTTTTGATCCGGGACAGTCAAGAGACCCAGTACTTC.

The sample holds many counts of this clonotype. V is TRBV7-2 and J is TRBJ2-7; the D is unclear. With 6 bases removed from V and 2 bases from J, the gap between germline ends came to 5 bases. CDR3 length equals 11 residues. CDR1 is SGHTA, CDR2 FQGNSA, per germline. The CDR3 here is CASSGAYEQYF. Written as DNA, the CDR3 is TGTGCCAGCAGTGGAGCCTACGAGCAGTACTTC.

This clonotype appeared a few times. The chain couples TRBV5-6 to TRBJ2-7, with 14 bases aligning to TRBD2. The CDR3 totals 16 residues. V was pared by 4 bases and J by 5 bases, with 8 bases of the junction left unmatched. Germline CDR1 and CDR2: SGHDT and YYEEEE. CDR3 amino acids: CASSRKTSGRAHEQYF. The CDR3 DNA is TGTGCCAGCAGCCGCAAGACTAGCGGGAGGGCCCACGAGCAGTACTTC.

The sample holds many counts of this clonotype. The chain combines TRBV20-1 with TRBJ2-5; tentatively, D is TRBD2 (6 bases). V lost 6 bases and J 0 bases, leaving 14 bases between the germline ends. From germline, CDR1 is DFQATT and CDR2 SNEGSKA (reference sequence). The CDR3 has 14 residues. The CDR3 sequence: CSAPGARYQETQYF. The CDR3 nucleotides read TGCAGTGCCCCGGGAGCCCGGTACCAAGAGACCCAGTACTTC.

This clonotype was detected only a few times. The CDR3, as DNA: TGTGCCAGCGGACCCAGACAGGGCCACGAGCAGTACTTC. Translation: CASGPRQGHEQYF. This chain connects TRBV27 to TRBJ2-7; 7 bases match TRBD1. Germline V gives CDR1 MNHEY, CDR2 SMNVEV (reference sequence). Germline trimming cut 8 bases from V and 5 bases from J; bases unmatched to any gene: 9. The CDR3 length is 13 residues.

The rearrangement uses TRBV20-1 and TRBJ2-1, with D possibly TRBD1 on 5 matching bases. This CDR3 contains 14 residues. The germline V and J ends were trimmed by 5 bases and 6 bases, with 17 bases remaining between them. Germline assignment: CDR1 DFQATT and CDR2 SNEGSKA (reference sequence). The CDR3 loop is CSARSLDTFNEQFF. CDR3 bases: TGCAGTGCTCGATCCTTGGACACCTTCAATGAGCAGTTCTTC.